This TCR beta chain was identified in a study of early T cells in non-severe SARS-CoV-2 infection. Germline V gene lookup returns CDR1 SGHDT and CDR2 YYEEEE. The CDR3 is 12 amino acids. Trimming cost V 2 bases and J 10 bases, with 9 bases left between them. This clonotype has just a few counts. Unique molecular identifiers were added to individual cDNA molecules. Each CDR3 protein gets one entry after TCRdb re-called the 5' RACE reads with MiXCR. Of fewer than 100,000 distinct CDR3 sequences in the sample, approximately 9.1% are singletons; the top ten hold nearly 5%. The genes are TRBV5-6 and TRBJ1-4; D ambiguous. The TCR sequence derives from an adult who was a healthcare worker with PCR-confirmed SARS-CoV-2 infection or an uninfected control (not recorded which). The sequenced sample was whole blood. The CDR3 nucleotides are TGTGCCAGCAGCTTTTCGACGGGAAAACTGTTTTTT. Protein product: CASSFSTGKLFF. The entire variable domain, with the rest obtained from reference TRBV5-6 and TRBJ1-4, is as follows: DAGVTQSPTHLIKTRGQQVTLRCSPKSGHDTVSWYQQALGQGPQFIFQYYEEEERQRGNFPDRFSGHQFPNYSSELNVNALLLGDSALYLCASSFSTGKLFFGSGTQLSVL.